These 28 T cell receptor beta chains came from one sample sequenced in a study of a mutant IDH1 vaccine in newly diagnosed glioma. The protocol was immunoSEQ multiplex PCR, while the TCRdb copy is restricted to in-frame clones and leaves out a portion. The table has 60,000 to 75,000 clones, around 74% seen once; the top ten hold about 7.5%. Sample time point: baseline, week 1 (first vaccination visit). The treatment was: pre-vaccination baseline after standard-of-care therapy. The sample here was PBMCs, taken from a glioma patient treated with radiotherapy, temozolomide or both. These receptors came from a man aged 45-60 years with glioma.

This chain links TRBV7-2 with TRBJ2-2; tentatively, D is TRBD1 (5 bases). The CDR3 has 15 residues. CDR1 SGHTA and CDR2 FQGNSA come from the germline V gene. V lost 2 bases, J lost 7 bases, and 14 bases lay in between. CDR3 in amino acids: CASSLSRVGDGELFF. CDR3 sequence (DNA): TGTGCCAGCAGCTTAAGCAGGGTAGGAGACGGGGAGCTGTTTTTT.

This clone was observed a handful of times. The chain carries TRBV29-1 and TRBJ2-5, with D possibly matching TRBD1 (6 bases). The CDR3 sequence is 12 residues long. V was pared by 4 bases and J by 3 bases, with 9 bases between. Germline V gene lookup returns CDR1 SQVTM and CDR2 ANQGSEA. This chain's CDR3 is CSVVRTEETQYF. CDR3 in DNA: TGCAGCGTTGTAAGGACAGAAGAGACCCAGTACTTC.

The chain employs TRBV2 and TRBJ1-4; D call uncertain. The ends were cut back, 6 bases at V and 0 bases at J, with 11 bases in the middle. CDR3 length equals 15 residues. The germline V gene has CDR1 SNHLY and CDR2 FYNNEI. The CDR3 loop reads CASRGNTATNEKLFF. The CDR3 DNA is TGTGCCAGCAGGGGCAATACCGCAACTAATGAAAAACTGTTTTTT.

The chain combines TRBV4-3 with TRBJ2-1; TRBD2 matches 7 bases. CDR3 length: 15 amino acids. From germline, CDR1 is LGHNA and CDR2 YSLEER. V was clipped by 4 bases and J by 1 base; unmatched bases: 4. The CDR3 region is CASSRGGESYNEQFF. CDR3 DNA sequence: TGCGCCAGCAGCCGGGGAGGGGAGTCCTACAATGAGCAGTTCTTC.

This chain links TRBV14 with TRBJ2-6; no clear D. There are 14 residues in the CDR3. From germline, CDR1 is SGHDN and CDR2 FVKESK. Deletions cut 5 bases from V and 0 bases from J, with 5 bases between. CDR3: CASSSSSGANVLTF. DNA for the CDR3: TGTGCCAGCAGCTCCTCCTCTGGGGCCAACGTCCTGACTTTC.

This chain joins TRBV1 and TRBJ2-1; whether TRBD2, the table's D call, matches the DNA was not checked. TRBV1 is flagged as a pseudogene. CDR3 length: 18 amino acids. The CDR3 loop is CTSSQDISLGGGRSLEFF. In nucleotides, the CDR3 is TGCACCAGCAGCCAAGATATTAGTTTGGGGGGGGGAAGGAGTTTGGAGTTCTTC.

The chain couples TRBV11-3 to TRBJ2-3; 7 positions agree with TRBD1. Unmatched junction bases numbered 4, after V lost 4 bases and J lost 0 bases. The V gene's germline CDR1 is SGHNT and CDR2 YENEEA. This CDR3 region has 15 residues. CDR3 DNA sequence: TGTGCCAGCAGCTCGGGACAGTCTAGCACAGATACGCAGTATTTT. Its protein is CASSSGQSSTDTQYF.

This chain links TRBV2 with TRBJ1-5; D is ambiguous. This CDR3 region has 14 residues. The V gene lost 4 bases and the J gene lost 0 bases, with 7 bases spanning the gap. Germline CDR1 and CDR2: SNHLY and FYNNEI. The DNA of the CDR3 is TGTGCCAGCAGTGGGACCTATAGCAATCAGCCCCAGCATTTT. Translating it yields CASSGTYSNQPQHF.

This clone has just one count. The V gene is TRBV14, the J gene TRBJ2-2; unclear D gene. Trimming took 4 bases from V and 7 from J, leaving 7 bases between them. This CDR3 comprises 12 residues. Germline-derived CDR1 and CDR2 are SGHDN and FVKESK. The CDR3 spells CASSPRDGELFF. The DNA for the CDR3 is TGTGCCAGCAGCCCAAGGGACGGGGAGCTGTTTTTT.

The chain carries TRBV7-2 and TRBJ1-2, with 9 bases lining up with TRBD1. With V trimmed by 0 bases and J by 1 base, 6 bases remained unmatched. The length of the CDR3 is 17 residues. Germline CDR1 SGHTA, CDR2 FQGNSA. The CDR3 coding sequence is TGTGCCAGCAGCTTAGCTAGGGCGGGACAGGGTAACTATGGCTACACCTTC. This gives the protein CASSLARAGQGNYGYTF.

V gene TRBV5-4 combines with J gene TRBJ2-3, with D unresolved. The V end lost 3 bases, the J end lost 5 bases, and 10 bases lay between the germline ends. This CDR3 has 13 residues. Germline V gene sequence: CDR1 SGHNT, CDR2 YYREEE (reference sequence). CDR3 region: CASSSKEVDTQYF. CDR3 DNA sequence: TGTGCCAGCAGCTCAAAAGAAGTAGATACGCAGTATTTT.

The chain couples TRBV6-1 to TRBJ1-1, with D uncertain. This CDR3 has 15 residues. The germline V gene has CDR1 MNHNS and CDR2 SASEGT. The ends were cut back, 4 bases at V and 0 bases at J, with 12 bases in the middle. The CDR3 sequence is CASSGADAMNTEAFF. CDR3 bases: TGTGCCAGCAGTGGGGCCGATGCAATGAACACTGAAGCTTTCTTT.

V usage is TRBV7-2 and J usage is TRBJ2-2; TRBD1 is a possible D gene (6 bases). Germline CDR1 reads SGHTA; CDR2 reads FQGNSA. Trimming shortened V by 2 bases and J by 4 bases, and 8 bases separated the two germline ends. There are 14 residues in the CDR3. CDR3 residues: CASSLKQGTGELFF. Here the CDR3 DNA reads TGTGCCAGCAGCTTAAAACAGGGCACCGGGGAGCTGTTTTTT.

This chain joins TRBV5-1 and TRBJ2-2; D is possibly TRBD1 or TRBD2 (5 bases each). The V and J ends lost 2 bases and 2 bases respectively, with 10 bases between them. The CDR3 loop spans 15 amino acids. Germline values: CDR1 SGHRS, CDR2 YFSETQ. The DNA of the CDR3 is TGCGCCAGCAGCTTCCGGGACGGAAACACCGGGGAGCTGTTTTTT. Translating gives CASSFRDGNTGELFF. Using reference TRBV5-1 and TRBJ2-2 for the parts outside the CDR3, the full variable domain is KAGVTQTPRYLIKTRGQQVTLSCSPISGHRSVSWYQQTPGQGLQFLFEYFSETQRNKGNFPGRFSGRQFSNSRSEMNVSTLELGDSALYLCASSFRDGNTGELFFGEGSRLTVL.

The CDR3 nucleotides are TGTGCCAGCAGCTTGGGATTCTCCTACAATGAGCAGTTCTTC. Translating it yields CASSLGFSYNEQFF. V and J are TRBV7-2 and TRBJ2-1; no definite D call. Germline loops: CDR1 SGHTA, CDR2 FQGNSA. V was pared by 3 bases and J by 0 bases, with 6 bases between. CDR3 length: 14 residues.

The rearrangement uses TRBV9 and TRBJ1-1, with TRBD1 matching 7 bases. CDR1 SGDLS and CDR2 YYNGEE come from the germline V gene. The CDR3 spans 16 residues. The junction had 5 bases not matched to a gene; V was cut back by 0 bases and J by 0 bases. In DNA, the CDR3 is TGTGCCAGCAGCGTAGGAGGGACAGTCATGAACACTGAAGCTTTCTTT. This codes for CASSVGGTVMNTEAFF. Using reference TRBV9 and TRBJ1-1 for the parts outside the CDR3, the full variable domain is DSGVTQTPKHLITATGQRVTLRCSPRSGDLSVYWYQQSLDQGLQFLIQYYNGEERAKGNILERFSAQQFPDLHSELNLSSLELGDSALYFCASSVGGTVMNTEAFFGQGTRLTVV.

The chain has TRBV9 and TRBJ2-7, with 10 bases fitting TRBD1. From germline, CDR1 is SGDLS and CDR2 YYNGEE. Germline trimming cut 3 bases from V and 6 bases from J; bases unmatched to any gene: 6. The CDR3 totals 14 residues. The CDR3 region is CASSARDRGVEQYF. DNA of the CDR3: TGTGCCAGCAGCGCCCGGGACAGGGGAGTCGAGCAGTACTTC.

The chain carries TRBV7-2 and TRBJ1-4, with D possibly matching TRBD1 (5 bases). CDR1 and CDR2 from the germline V gene are SGHTA and FQGNSA. V gave up 2 bases and J gave up 8 bases, with 12 bases separating them. The CDR3 is 14 residues long. This CDR3 is CASSLYRGREKLFF. The CDR3 DNA reads as TGTGCCAGCAGCTTATATCGGGGGAGGGAAAAACTGTTTTTT.

The chain has TRBV15 and TRBJ1-5; D unclear. The germline V gene has CDR1 LNHNV and CDR2 YYDKDF (reference sequence). The CDR3 covers 12 residues. Trimming took off 5 bases at V and 11 bases at J, with 13 bases between the two ends. The CDR3 is CATSPGKGSQHF. CDR3 in DNA: TGTGCCACCAGCCCGGGCAAAGGGTCCCAGCATTTT.

The J gene is TRBJ2-1, the V gene TRBV9, with D possibly being TRBD1 or TRBD2 (6 bases each). Trimming took 0 bases from V and 9 from J, leaving 13 bases between them. This CDR3 has 14 residues. Per the germline V gene, CDR1 is SGDLS and CDR2 is YYNGEE. Written as DNA, the CDR3 is TGTGCCAGCAGCGTAGACAGGGACTCCGGTGAGCAGTTCTTC. Translating gives CASSVDRDSGEQFF.

This clone was counted only a few times. This rearrangement joins TRBV4-2 to TRBJ1-4, with D possibly being TRBD1 (5 bases). CDR1 is LGHNA, CDR2 YNFKEQ, per germline. This CDR3 is built from 16 residues. Trimming left V 0 bases short and J 5 bases short, with 13 bases between. DNA of the CDR3: TGTGCCAGCAGCCAAGATGGTGGGGGAAGAAATGAAAAACTGTTTTTT. Translated, it gives CASSQDGGGRNEKLFF.

V and J are TRBV7-8 and TRBJ2-2, with D tentatively TRBD1 or TRBD2 (5 bases each). The V gene's germline CDR1 is SGHVS and CDR2 FQNEAQ. V shed 4 bases and J shed 2 bases, with 11 bases lying between them. CDR3 length equals 15 residues. This CDR3 reads CASSSGRLNTGELFF. The CDR3 region has the DNA TGTGCCAGCAGCTCGGGGCGACTTAACACCGGGGAGCTGTTTTTT.

The chain couples TRBV2 to TRBJ2-7; D gene unclear. This CDR3 is built from 14 residues. The germline V gene encodes CDR1 SNHLY and CDR2 FYNNEI. V shed 8 bases and J shed 7 bases, with 21 bases lying between them. This CDR3 is CASGPRLESGEQYF. Here the CDR3 DNA reads TGTGCCAGCGGTCCAAGGCTAGAATCCGGGGAGCAGTACTTC.

The J gene is TRBJ2-7, the V gene TRBV6-1; perhaps D is TRBD1 or TRBD2 (5 bases each). CDR1 is MNHNS, CDR2 SASEGT, per germline. The CDR3 loop spans 14 amino acids. V gave up 5 bases and J gave up 4 bases, with 15 bases separating them. The CDR3 loop reads CASSTGDRRYEQYF. DNA for the CDR3: TGTGCCAGCAGTACCGGGGACCGCAGGTACGAGCAGTACTTC.

The genes are TRBV5-5 and TRBJ1-1, with no clear D. In germline, CDR1 is SGHKS, CDR2 YYEKEE (reference sequence). The CDR3 length is 13 residues. Trimming removed 4 bases from V and 0 bases from J, with 7 bases in between. The CDR3 sequence is CASSLGMNTEAFF. The CDR3, as DNA: TGTGCCAGCAGCCTAGGGATGAACACTGAAGCTTTCTTT.

The chain recombines TRBV2 with TRBJ1-3, with TRBD1 as a possible D gene (5 bases). From germline, CDR1 is SNHLY and CDR2 FYNNEI. This CDR3 spans 13 amino acids. V lost 8 bases, J lost 2 bases, and 10 bases lay in between. CDR3 amino acids: CASRGGAGNTIYF. In DNA, the CDR3 is TGTGCCAGCCGAGGAGGGGCTGGAAACACCATATATTTT.

This clone was recorded a few times. The chain carries TRBV30 and TRBJ1-4, with D possibly TRBD1 on 6 matching bases. Germline CDR1 and CDR2: GTSNPN and SVGIG (reference sequence). CDR3 length equals 12 residues. The V and J ends lost 7 bases and 12 bases respectively, with 18 bases between them. CDR3 DNA sequence: TGTGCCTATACAGGGTCCTTGGGGGAACTGTTTTTT. It encodes CAYTGSLGELFF.

The genes are TRBV27 and TRBJ1-1; D remains ambiguous. CDR3 length: 15 residues. Germline V CDR1 and CDR2: MNHEY, SMNVEV (reference sequence). The V and J ends lost 5 bases and 0 bases respectively, with 13 bases between them. CDR3 sequence (DNA): TGTGCCAGCAGTCTTTACCCCGGCTTGAACACTGAAGCTTTCTTT. Translated: CASSLYPGLNTEAFF.